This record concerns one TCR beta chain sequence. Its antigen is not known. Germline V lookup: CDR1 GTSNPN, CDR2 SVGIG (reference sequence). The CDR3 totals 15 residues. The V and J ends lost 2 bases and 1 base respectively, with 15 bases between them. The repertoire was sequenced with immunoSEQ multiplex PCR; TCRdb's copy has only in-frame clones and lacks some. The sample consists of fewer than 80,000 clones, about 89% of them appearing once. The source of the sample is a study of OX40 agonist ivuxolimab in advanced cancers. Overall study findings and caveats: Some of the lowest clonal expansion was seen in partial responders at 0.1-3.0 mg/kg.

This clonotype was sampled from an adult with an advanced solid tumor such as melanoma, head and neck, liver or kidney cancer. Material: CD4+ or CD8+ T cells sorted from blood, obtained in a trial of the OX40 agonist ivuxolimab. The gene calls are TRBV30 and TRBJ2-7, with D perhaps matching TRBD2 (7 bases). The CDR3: CAWSPKGGESYEQYF. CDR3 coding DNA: TGTGCCTGGAGTCCTAAGGGGGGGGAGTCCTACGAGCAGTACTTC.